Listed here are 19 T cell receptor beta chains from one sample, sequenced in a study of T-cell reconstitution after alpha-beta-depleted transplantation in children. It was with unique molecular identifiers that the TCRbeta library was prepared. TCRdb itself ran the PCR reads through MiXCR, one entry per CDR3 protein. The sample shows some 500,000 distinct CDR3 sequences, around 16% of them seen only once. The sample consisted of PBMCs from the stem cell graft donor, taken from the stem cell graft. The receptors were gathered from a human donor who donated a stem cell graft to a child with acute lymphoblastic leukemia.

The V call is TRBV7-9, the J call TRBJ2-1, with TRBD1 identical over 8 bases. Germline V gene data show CDR1 as SEHNR and CDR2 as FQNEAQ (reference sequence). Trimming at V came to 3 bases and at J to 0 bases, leaving 7 bases not matched to a gene. The CDR3 covers 17 residues. The CDR3, as DNA: TGTGCCAGCAGCTTCCCTGGGACAGGCAGCTCCTACAATGAGCAGTTCTTC. Translating gives CASSFPGTGSSYNEQFF.

The rearrangement uses TRBV5-1 and TRBJ2-7; D gene ambiguous. The V gene's germline CDR1 is SGHRS and CDR2 YFSETQ. The V gene lost 4 bases and the J gene lost 0 bases, with 8 bases spanning the gap. The CDR3 totals 13 residues. The CDR3 DNA reads as TGCGCCAGCAGCCCCCCCGCCTCCTACGAGCAGTACTTC. As protein: CASSPPASYEQYF.

The sample holds a few counts of this clonotype. The chain combines TRBV6-5 with TRBJ2-7, with D possibly being TRBD2 (5 bases). Germline CDR1 reads MNHEY; CDR2 reads SVGAGI. CDR3 length: 14 amino acids. Trimming removed 0 bases from V and 4 bases from J, with 10 bases in between. The CDR3 coding sequence is TGTGCCAGCAGTTACTCGCCGCCGGGATACGAGCAGTACTTC. Protein: CASSYSPPGYEQYF.

This clonotype was seen more than once but under ten times. The V gene is TRBV18, the J gene TRBJ1-4, with D uncertain. V was cut by 6 bases and J by 5 bases, with 10 bases left in between. The V gene's germline CDR1 is KGHSH and CDR2 LQKENI. There are 13 residues in the CDR3. The CDR3 loop reads CASSPGINEKLFF. CDR3 coding DNA: TGTGCCAGCTCCCCCGGGATAAATGAAAAACTGTTTTTT.

This clonotype occurred a few times. The chain employs TRBV12-3 or TRBV12-4 and TRBJ1-1, with TRBD1 identical over 8 bases. V trimming: 6 bases; J trimming: 4 bases; junction bases outside the gene matches: 10. The CDR3 runs to 15 residues. This chain's CDR3 is CASSSRGDRTTEAFF. The CDR3 region has the DNA TGTGCCAGCAGCTCAAGAGGGGACAGGACCACTGAAGCTTTCTTT.

This clonotype has a handful of counts. V usage is TRBV19 and J usage is TRBJ1-1; D is unresolved. Trimming removed 6 bases at V and 6 bases at J, with 32 bases between. Per germline, CDR1 LNHDA and CDR2 SQIVND (reference sequence). CDR3 length equals 19 residues. The CDR3 loop reads CASSRRRRAGRIKRAEAFF. CDR3 sequence (DNA): TGTGCCAGTAGCCGGAGACGGCGGGCAGGACGGATAAAGCGGGCTGAAGCTTTCTTT.

This clonotype has only a few counts. The rearrangement uses TRBV6-1 and TRBJ1-6, with D uncertain. This CDR3 region has 15 residues. Germline-derived CDR1 and CDR2 are MNHNS and SASEGT. Trimming shortened V by 6 bases and J by 7 bases, and 16 bases separated the two germline ends. CDR3 protein: CASRAHGFRNSPLHF. The CDR3 nucleotides are TGTGCCAGCAGGGCCCACGGGTTCAGGAATTCACCCCTCCACTTT.

This clonotype was detected a few times. The chain employs TRBV12-3 or TRBV12-4 and TRBJ2-5; D possibly uses TRBD1 or TRBD2 (5 bases each). Trimming pared 3 bases from V and 4 bases from J, leaving 9 bases between. The CDR3 spans 13 residues. CDR3 amino acids: CASSFGAGETQYF. The CDR3 DNA reads TGTGCCAGCAGTTTCGGGGCGGGAGAGACCCAGTACTTC.

This clonotype turned up a few times. This chain joins TRBV6-5 and TRBJ2-2, with a tentative D call TRBD2 (7 bases). This CDR3 comprises 15 residues. Trimming pared 0 bases from V and 4 bases from J, leaving 9 bases between. Germline V gene lookup returns CDR1 MNHEY and CDR2 SVGAGI. The CDR3 protein is CASSYSGGGTGELFF. The CDR3 nucleotides are TGTGCCAGCAGTTACTCAGGGGGGGGCACCGGGGAGCTGTTTTTT.

The chain combines TRBV20-1 with TRBJ2-1; 8 nucleotides align to TRBD1. The germline V gene encodes CDR1 DFQATT and CDR2 SNEGSKA (reference sequence). J gave up 6 bases and V 4 bases, and 8 bases lay outside the gene matches. CDR3 length: 14 residues. In DNA, the CDR3 is TGCAGTGCTACGCGACAGGGGAATTCCAATGAGCAGTTCTTC. This translates into CSATRQGNSNEQFF.

CDR3 protein: CASSFSVAGSNEQFF. The CDR3 DNA sequence: TGTGCCAGCAGCTTTTCTGTGGCGGGGAGCAATGAGCAGTTCTTC. The chain carries TRBV7-3 and TRBJ2-1, with a weak D call TRBD2 (6 bases). The germline CDR1 and CDR2 sequences are SGHTA and FQGTGA. CDR3 length: 15 amino acids. Trimming took off 3 bases at V and 6 bases at J, with 15 bases between the two ends.

The rearrangement uses TRBV29-1 and TRBJ2-1; D gene ambiguous. V lost 0 bases to trimming and J lost 4 bases, with 16 bases between them. The CDR3 runs to 16 residues. CDR1 is SQVTM and CDR2 is ANQGSEA in the germline V gene. CDR3 DNA sequence: TGCAGCGTTGAAGATCGCTTCCGTAAGCGATACAATGAGCAGTTCTTC. Its protein product is CSVEDRFRKRYNEQFF.

The rearrangement joins TRBV10-3 to TRBJ2-1; tentative D call: TRBD2 (6 bases). V was pared by 0 bases and J by 5 bases, with 17 bases between. The V gene's germline CDR1 is ENHRY and CDR2 SYGVKD. CDR3 length: 17 residues. CDR3 amino acids: CAISESQGSGDNNEQFF. CDR3 sequence (DNA): TGTGCCATCAGTGAGTCGCAGGGTAGCGGAGATAACAATGAGCAGTTCTTC.

This clonotype was seen ten or more times. The chain combines TRBV12-3 or TRBV12-4 with TRBJ2-7, with D unresolved. V was cut by 2 bases and J by 4 bases, with 9 bases left in between. The CDR3 is 13 residues long. The CDR3 DNA reads TGTGCCAGCAGTTTATCCGGGCGGTACGAGCAGTACTTC. It encodes CASSLSGRYEQYF.

This clonotype was counted between two and nine times. The V and J genes are TRBV7-3 and TRBJ2-7, with D possibly TRBD2 on 5 matching bases. Trimming shortened V by 2 bases and J by 1 base, and 12 bases separated the two germline ends. Germline V gives CDR1 SGHTA, CDR2 FQGTGA. This CDR3 is built from 15 residues. The CDR3 here is CASSLLGGKSYEQYF. In nucleotides, the CDR3 is TGTGCCAGCAGCTTACTTGGAGGAAAGTCCTACGAGCAGTACTTC.

This clonotype appeared a few times. The V and J genes are TRBV5-6 and TRBJ2-5; D remains ambiguous. Trimming stripped 0 bases from V and 6 bases from J, with 3 bases between. Germline V CDR1 and CDR2: SGHDT, YYEEEE. CDR3 length: 11 amino acids. The chain's CDR3 is CASSLGKTQYF. The CDR3 DNA reads TGTGCCAGCAGCTTGGGAAAGACCCAGTACTTC.

The chain joins TRBV5-1 to TRBJ2-1, with D possibly called TRBD1 or TRBD2 (6 bases each). The germline V gene has CDR1 SGHRS and CDR2 YFSETQ. Trimming stripped 0 bases from V and 8 bases from J, with 12 bases between. This CDR3 region has 14 residues. The CDR3 spells CASSLEGGQDEQFF. The CDR3 nucleotides read TGCGCCAGCAGCTTGGAAGGGGGGCAGGATGAGCAGTTCTTC.

The genes are TRBV7-2 and TRBJ1-2, with 9 nucleotides matching TRBD1. Unmatched junction bases numbered 8, after V lost 5 bases and J lost 4 bases. The CDR3 totals 15 residues. The germline gives CDR1 SGHTA, CDR2 FQGNSA. CDR3 region: CASSPGTGKIYGYTF. The CDR3 DNA is TGTGCCAGCAGCCCAGGGACAGGGAAGATCTATGGCTACACCTTC.

The chain is built from TRBV15 and TRBJ2-7; D is ambiguous. The CDR3 covers 14 residues. The V gene lost 3 bases and the J gene lost 0 bases, with 9 bases spanning the gap. CDR1 and CDR2 from the germline V gene are LNHNV and YYDKDF (reference sequence). The CDR3, as DNA: TGTGCCACCAGCAGTGACCGAAGCTCCTACGAGCAGTACTTC. Its protein is CATSSDRSSYEQYF.